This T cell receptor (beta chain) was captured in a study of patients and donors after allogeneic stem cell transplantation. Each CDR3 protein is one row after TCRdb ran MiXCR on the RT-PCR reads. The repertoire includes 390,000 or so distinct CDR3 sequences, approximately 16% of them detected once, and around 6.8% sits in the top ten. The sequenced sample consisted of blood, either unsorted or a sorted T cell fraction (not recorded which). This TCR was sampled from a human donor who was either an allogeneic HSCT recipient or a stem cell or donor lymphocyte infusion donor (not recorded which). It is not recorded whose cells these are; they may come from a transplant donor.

This CDR3 is CAWTRRAEAFF. The CDR3 coding sequence is TGTGCCTGGACGCGCAGGGCTGAAGCTTTCTTT. This chain joins TRBV30 and TRBJ1-1, with a possible D match to TRBD1 (5 bases). Germline V gene data show CDR1 as GTSNPN and CDR2 as SVGIG (reference sequence). V was clipped by 4 bases and J by 6 bases, with 9 bases between them. The CDR3 is 11 amino acids. The complete variable domain, with remaining parts taken from reference TRBV30 and TRBJ1-1, reads SQTIHQWPATLVQPVGSPLSLECTVEGTSNPNLYWYRQAAGRGLQLLFYSVGIGQISSEVPQNLSASRPQDRQFILSSKKLLLSDSGFYLCAWTRRAEAFFGQGTRLTVV.